This paragraph reports one TCR beta chain. Its antigen is still unknown. CD45RO negativity and positive selection for CCR7 defined naive CD8 cells, a population that excluded terminally differentiated effector memory CD45RA+ cells. The entry originates in a study of shared clonotypes between healthy human individuals. About the study: Those who served as donors were a couple of women and three men between the ages of 18 and 49.

General study results and limits: Among donors, the sharing of clonotypes was expected to be influenced by sequencing depth.

Only in-frame clones appear in the TCRdb table, and some are missing; sequencing was by immunoSEQ multiplex PCR. The repertoire includes over 2,000,000 clones, 80% to 95% of them detected once, and around 1.7% sits in the top ten. Germline V gene data show CDR1 as LNHNV and CDR2 as YYDKDF (reference sequence). The CDR3 has 15 residues. Trimming left V 0 bases short and J 2 bases short, with 10 bases between. The chain links TRBV15 to TRBJ1-2; the D is unclear. This TCR came from a man aged 18 to 29 in good health. Some clones in this sample may be carry-over from other donors' samples. Sequencing input: naive CD8+ T cells from PBMCs. The chain's CDR3 is CATSRDTNPNYGYTF. Written as DNA, the CDR3 is TGTGCCACCAGCAGAGACACCAACCCGAACTATGGCTACACCTTC.